The sequence of this T cell receptor beta chain was determined in a study of blood T cell repertoires in COVID-19. Study as a whole: From T cells, B-cell-depleted T cells, or PBMCs came the material, which was cDNA or gDNA.

Per the germline V gene, CDR1 is SGHAT and CDR2 is FQNNGV. The CDR3 has 16 residues. J lost 7 bases, V lost 5 bases, and 8 bases had no gene match. Profiled with immunoSEQ multiplex PCR; TCRdb holds only in-frame clones, not every one. The table records 350,000 to 400,000 clones, approximately 90% of them present only once. This clonotype was obtained from a woman aged 40 to 50 who had been exposed to COVID-19. Sequencing was carried out using PBMCs or T cells enriched from blood (not recorded which). This chain joins TRBV11-2 and TRBJ1-6; 10 bases match TRBD1. The CDR3 region has the DNA TGTGCCAGCAGCCATAGGCGACAGGGGGCGAATTCACCCCTCCACTTT. This encodes CASSHRRQGANSPLHF.